These 5 T cell receptor beta chains originate from one sample sequenced in a study of immune characterization of retroperitoneal liposarcoma. TCRdb reanalysed the PCR reads using MiXCR and keeps one entry per CDR3 protein. This table has about 6,600 distinct CDR3 sequences, roughly 31% appearing once. Material: tumor tissue. The receptors derive from a female donor with retroperitoneal liposarcoma.

The gene calls are TRBV7-8 and TRBJ2-4, with 7 bases matching TRBD1. The DNA end favors TRBJ2-7, so the J call may be wrong. Germline CDR1 is SGHVS and CDR2 is FQNEAQ. The CDR3 has 12 amino acids. CDR3 in amino acids: CASGTNRGEQYV. DNA for the CDR3: TGTGCCAGCGGCACCAACAGGGGCGAGCAGTACGTC.

The chain joins TRBV19 to TRBJ2-1; TRBD1 might be the D (5 bases). Germline V CDR1 and CDR2: LNHDA, SQIVND (reference sequence). The CDR3 has 15 residues. Trimming took off 1 base at V and 6 bases at J, with 13 bases between the two ends. CDR3: CASSIAPGLGNEQFF. CDR3 sequence (DNA): TGTGCCAGTAGTATAGCCCCAGGGCTAGGCAATGAGCAGTTCTTC.

This clonotype has a count of ten or more. The chain has TRBV6-2 or TRBV6-3 and TRBJ2-5, with 14 bases fitting TRBD2. The CDR3 runs 15 residues. Trimming at V came to 6 bases and at J to 4 bases, leaving 4 bases not matched to a gene. The germline CDR1 and CDR2 sequences are MNHEY and SVGEGT. The CDR3 sequence is CASSRGLAGAETQYF. In DNA form, the CDR3 reads TGTGCCAGCAGCCGGGGACTAGCGGGAGCAGAGACCCAGTACTTC.

This clonotype showed up many times. The CDR3 sequence: CASSRGGTDTQYF. CDR3 bases: TGTGCCAGCAGTAGGGGAGGGACAGATACGCAGTATTTT. V and J are TRBV6-1 and TRBJ2-3, with 7 bases that match TRBD2. CDR3 length: 13 residues. Trimming removed 5 bases from V and 3 bases from J; junction bases left unmatched: 2. Germline V gives CDR1 MNHNS, CDR2 SASEGT.

The chain links TRBV6-6 to TRBJ2-1; no reliable D call. This CDR3 comprises 12 residues. V lost 5 bases and J 7 bases, leaving 9 bases between the germline ends. Per germline, CDR1 MNHNY and CDR2 SVGAGI (reference sequence). The CDR3 spells CASSDVANEQFF. The CDR3, as DNA: TGTGCCAGCAGTGATGTTGCAAATGAGCAGTTCTTC.